The 29 T cell receptor beta chains below were found in one sample sequenced in a study of high-grade serous ovarian cancer treatment subgroups. The tumor samples were collected prior to definitive surgery or chemotherapy. Sequenced by immunoSEQ multiplex PCR; TCRdb stores in-frame clones only, minus some. The sample yields some 20,000 clones, around 72% seen once. The source material was tumor tissue. These receptors were obtained from a human donor with high-grade serous ovarian cancer.

V usage is TRBV11-1 and J usage is TRBJ2-1; 9 positions agree with TRBD1. CDR3 length: 16 amino acids. V was clipped by 5 bases and J by 2 bases; unmatched bases: 7. Looked up from germline, CDR1 is SGHAT and CDR2 is FQDESV (reference sequence). Written as DNA, the CDR3 is TGTGCCAGCAGCGTCTCCGGGACAGGGCCCTACAATGAGCAGTTCTTC. The encoded protein is CASSVSGTGPYNEQFF.

The gene calls are TRBV27 and TRBJ2-1; 12 nucleotides match TRBD1. The germline V gene has CDR1 MNHEY and CDR2 SMNVEV (reference sequence). This CDR3 region has 15 residues. Trimming at V came to 3 bases and at J to 8 bases, leaving 5 bases not matched to a gene. In DNA, the CDR3 is TGTGCCAGCAGTTTGGGACAGGGGGCGAGGGATGAGCAGTTCTTC. Encoded protein: CASSLGQGARDEQFF.

The rearrangement uses TRBV2 and TRBJ1-2; no clear D. CDR1 is SNHLY and CDR2 is FYNNEI in the germline V gene. Between the trimmed V and J ends, which lost 3 bases and 4 bases, there was a span of 6 bases. CDR3 size: 12 residues. This chain's CDR3 is CASSDFGYGYTF. The CDR3 DNA reads as TGTGCCAGCAGTGACTTCGGCTATGGCTACACCTTC.

V is TRBV6-5 and J is TRBJ2-4; D is unresolved. V lost 6 bases, J lost 1 base, and 10 bases lay in between. Per germline, CDR1 MNHEY and CDR2 SVGAGI. The CDR3 runs 14 residues. The CDR3 sequence is CASRITHAKNIQYF. CDR3 in DNA: TGTGCCAGCAGGATTACCCACGCCAAAAACATTCAGTACTTC.

The V call is TRBV18, the J call TRBJ1-2, with 9 bases lining up with TRBD1. The CDR3 consists of 16 residues. V gave up 3 bases and J gave up 4 bases; unmatched junction bases: 9. Per germline, CDR1 KGHSH and CDR2 LQKENI. In DNA, the CDR3 is TGTGCCAGCTCACCTGAGACAGGGGGATTTGGCTATGGCTACACCTTC. It is translated as CASSPETGGFGYGYTF.

The V call is TRBV12-2, the J call TRBJ2-4; the D call in the table, TRBD2, was not verified against the DNA. TRBV12-2 is classified as a pseudogene. The CDR3 runs to 17 residues. Here the CDR3 DNA reads TGTGCAAGTCGCTTTCCTAAGGGCGGGAGGTACGGAAACATTCAGTACTTC. It translates to CASRFPKGGRYGNIQYF.

This chain joins TRBV11-3 and TRBJ2-1; TRBD1 is a possible D gene (6 bases). Trimming left V 5 bases short and J 5 bases short, with 16 bases between. The CDR3 spans 15 residues. Germline CDR1 is SGHNT and CDR2 is YENEEA. This CDR3 reads CASSAQGSPHNEQFF. The CDR3 DNA reads as TGTGCCAGCAGCGCCCAGGGGTCCCCGCACAATGAGCAGTTCTTC. Together with reference TRBV11-3 and TRBJ2-1, the CDR3 gives the full variable domain: EAGVVQSPRYKIIEKKQPVAFWCNPISGHNTLYWYLQNLGQGPELLIRYENEEAVDDSQLPKDRFSAERLKGVDSTLKIQPAELGDSAVYLCASSAQGSPHNEQFFGPGTRLTVL.

This clone was detected only a few times. This chain's CDR3 is CASSYSVAGVYEQFF. For the CDR3, the DNA is TGTGCCAGCAGTTACTCAGTAGCGGGAGTATATGAGCAGTTCTTC. This sequence joins TRBV6-5 and TRBJ2-1; 9 bases fit TRBD2. This CDR3 comprises 15 residues. V lost 0 bases to trimming and J lost 8 bases; unmatched junction nucleotides: 5. In germline, CDR1 is MNHEY, CDR2 SVGAGI.

The chain employs TRBV11-1 and TRBJ2-5; unclear D gene. V was cut by 5 bases and J by 2 bases, with 15 bases left in between. The CDR3 is 15 residues long. The germline CDR1 and CDR2 sequences are SGHAT and FQDESV (reference sequence). The CDR3 region has the DNA TGTGCCAGCAGCCCCTTCCCGGCGGCGCAAGAGACCCAGTACTTC. Encoded protein: CASSPFPAAQETQYF.

This clone was seen only once. The genes are TRBV30 and TRBJ1-4; no firm D call. Germline assignment: CDR1 GTSNPN and CDR2 SVGIG (reference sequence). V gave up 2 bases and J gave up 6 bases, with 10 bases separating them. CDR3 length: 13 residues. This CDR3 is CAWSTSSHEKLFF. The DNA of the CDR3 is TGTGCCTGGAGTACGTCGTCACATGAAAAACTGTTTTTT. Full variable domain (remainder filled in from reference TRBV30 and TRBJ1-4): SQTIHQWPATLVQPVGSPLSLECTVEGTSNPNLYWYRQAAGRGLQLLFYSVGIGQISSEVPQNLSASRPQDRQFILSSKKLLLSDSGFYLCAWSTSSHEKLFFGSGTQLSVL.

The chain couples TRBV7-3 to TRBJ1-2, with TRBD1 as a possible D gene (6 bases). The CDR3 loop spans 16 amino acids. V gave up 5 bases and J gave up 3 bases, with 19 bases separating them. The V gene's germline CDR1 is SGHTA and CDR2 FQGTGA. The CDR3 sequence is CASSKGVGYDDYGYTF. CDR3 DNA sequence: TGTGCCAGCAGCAAGGGGGTTGGCTATGATGACTATGGCTACACCTTC.

The genes are TRBV27 and TRBJ2-6; D unclear. This CDR3 comprises 17 residues. CDR1 and CDR2 from the germline V gene are MNHEY and SMNVEV (reference sequence). V was cut by 0 bases and J by 0 bases, with 9 bases left in between. The CDR3: CASSLSEPVSGANVLTF. DNA for the CDR3: TGTGCCAGCAGTTTATCTGAACCGGTCTCTGGGGCCAACGTCCTGACTTTC.

The J gene is TRBJ1-1, the V gene TRBV5-1; TRBD1 aligns across 8 bases. J gave up 5 bases and V 5 bases, and 5 bases lay outside the gene matches. Germline V lookup: CDR1 SGHRS, CDR2 YFSETQ. The CDR3 is made up of 13 amino acids. CDR3 DNA sequence: TGCGCCAGCAGATTACAGGGGGGAACTGAAGCTTTCTTT. As protein: CASRLQGGTEAFF.

This chain joins TRBV9 and TRBJ2-7, with 7 bases lining up with TRBD2. Germline V gene data show CDR1 as SGDLS and CDR2 as YYNGEE. This CDR3 contains 14 residues. V lost 0 bases and J lost 2; bases outside the gene matches: 2. This CDR3 reads CASSVGGSTYEQYF. DNA for the CDR3: TGTGCCAGCAGCGTAGGCGGGAGTACCTACGAGCAGTACTTC.

CDR3 region: CASSPGQLYQPQHF. CDR3 nucleotide sequence: TGTGCCAGCAGCCCCGGACAGCTTTATCAGCCCCAGCATTTT. The gene calls are TRBV6-5 and TRBJ1-5; TRBD1 is a possible D gene (6 bases). Germline CDR1 is MNHEY and CDR2 is SVGAGI. The V end was cut by 6 bases, the J end by 5 bases, with 14 bases between. This CDR3 is built from 14 residues.

This clone was seen just once. This chain links TRBV7-9 with TRBJ2-1, with a tentative D call TRBD1 (5 bases). The ends were cut back, 5 bases at V and 9 bases at J, with 14 bases in the middle. The germline gives CDR1 SEHNR, CDR2 FQNEAQ (reference sequence). The CDR3 is 13 residues long. The DNA of the CDR3 is TGTGCCAGCAGCATCCCTCAGGGTGCTGAGCAGTTCTTC. This sequence encodes CASSIPQGAEQFF.

A few counts support this clone. The chain joins TRBV28 to TRBJ1-5; no clear D. Germline V gene lookup returns CDR1 MDHEN and CDR2 SYDVKM. The CDR3 covers 12 residues. Trimming took off 2 bases at V and 5 bases at J, with 4 bases between the two ends. The DNA of the CDR3 is TGTGCCAGCAGTTTAGGTTATCAGCCCCAGCATTTT. It translates to CASSLGYQPQHF.

V gene TRBV11-3 combines with J gene TRBJ2-5; 7 nucleotides agree with TRBD1. The CDR3 extends over 13 amino acids. The V segment lost 6 bases and the J segment 5 bases; nucleotides outside the gene matches: 6. CDR1 and CDR2 from the germline V gene are SGHNT and YENEEA. The CDR3 here is CASSVDRVETQYF. CDR3 DNA: TGTGCCAGCAGTGTTGACAGGGTCGAGACCCAGTACTTC.

Of note for this clone: An end of the junction does not agree with germline; a read error may underlie this. The genes are TRBV6-6 and TRBJ2-7; D ambiguous. Germline V gene sequence: CDR1 MNHNY, CDR2 SVGAGI (reference sequence). The CDR3 consists of 15 residues. CDR3 nucleotides: TGTGCCATCAGTGGGAACGGCGGTCACTCCTACGAGCAGTACTTC. Its translation: CAISGNGGHSYEQYF.

The rearrangement uses TRBV2 and TRBJ2-2; weak D call: TRBD1 (6 bases). The V end was cut by 2 bases, the J end by 0 bases, with 10 bases between. The CDR3 is 16 residues long. Germline values: CDR1 SNHLY, CDR2 FYNNEI. The CDR3 bases are TGTGCCAGCAGTGAACAGGGGTTCGCGAACACCGGGGAGCTGTTTTTT. This encodes CASSEQGFANTGELFF.

The chain links TRBV7-2 to TRBJ1-2, with 9 bases lining up with TRBD1. This CDR3 contains 13 residues. CDR1 and CDR2 (germline): SGHTA, FQGNSA. The trim removed 9 bases at V and 8 bases at J, leaving 10 bases unmatched. CDR3 in amino acids: CASLRQGDEGYTF. The CDR3 DNA is TGTGCCAGTCTTCGACAGGGGGATGAGGGCTACACCTTC.

The rearrangement uses TRBV7-8 and TRBJ2-7, with 11 bases lining up with TRBD2. The CDR3 sequence is 15 residues long. Per the germline V gene, CDR1 is SGHVS and CDR2 is FQNEAQ. The V gene end was trimmed by 2 bases and the J gene end by 2 bases; junction bases not matched to a gene: 2. CDR3 loop: CASSLLAGGPYEQYF. The CDR3 DNA follows: TGTGCCAGCAGCTTACTAGCGGGAGGACCCTACGAGCAGTACTTC.

The chain couples TRBV27 to TRBJ2-7, with 15 positions matching TRBD2. With V trimmed by 10 bases and J by 3 bases, 10 bases remained unmatched. The CDR3 has 16 residues. Germline V gives CDR1 MNHEY, CDR2 SMNVEV (reference sequence). CDR3 region: CATRGLAGGRIYEQYF. The DNA of the CDR3 is TGTGCCACCCGAGGACTAGCGGGAGGGCGTATCTACGAGCAGTACTTC.

This clone is medium-sized in the sample. The chain uses TRBV30 and TRBJ1-1; D uncertain. Germline V lookup: CDR1 GTSNPN, CDR2 SVGIG (reference sequence). Deletions cut 0 bases from V and 6 bases from J, with 8 bases between. The CDR3 totals 12 residues. CDR3 protein: CAWSVGGSEAFF. The CDR3 DNA is TGTGCCTGGAGTGTAGGAGGGTCTGAAGCTTTCTTT.

In its sample, this clone was seen a few times. The chain is built from TRBV11-1 and TRBJ1-1, with TRBD1 matching over 12 bases. There are 16 residues in the CDR3. Looked up from germline, CDR1 is SGHAT and CDR2 is FQDESV (reference sequence). Unmatched junction bases numbered 8, after V lost 5 bases and J lost 4 bases. Here the CDR3 reads CASSTAGQGAGTEAFF. The DNA for the CDR3 is TGTGCCAGCAGCACAGCGGGACAGGGGGCAGGCACTGAAGCTTTCTTT.

The CDR3 spells CASNPIPGNEQFF. CDR3 in DNA: TGTGCCAGCAATCCTATTCCCGGCAATGAGCAGTTCTTC. J is TRBJ2-1 and V is TRBV27; unclear D gene. The ends were cut back, 7 bases at V and 6 bases at J, with 13 bases in the middle. Germline CDR1 reads MNHEY; CDR2 reads SMNVEV (reference sequence). CDR3 length: 13 residues.

The chain couples TRBV4-2 to TRBJ2-7; a possible D gene is TRBD1 (6 bases). The CDR3 has 17 amino acids. Looked up from germline, CDR1 is LGHNA and CDR2 is YNFKEQ. The V end was cut by 3 bases, the J end by 5 bases, with 23 bases between. The CDR3 loop is CASSHEIRGTRTHEQYF. CDR3 sequence (DNA): TGTGCCAGCAGCCACGAAATTAGGGGGACAAGGACCCACGAGCAGTACTTC.

The rearrangement links TRBV5-5 to TRBJ2-3, with unresolved D. The germline V gene encodes CDR1 SGHKS and CDR2 YYEKEE (reference sequence). With 4 bases removed from V and 2 bases from J, the gap between germline ends came to 8 bases. The CDR3 length is 13 residues. The CDR3: CASSTGLTDTQYF. CDR3 sequence (DNA): TGTGCCAGCAGCACGGGCCTCACAGATACGCAGTATTTT. The variable domain in full, with the rest retrieved from reference TRBV5-5 and TRBJ2-3, is DAGVTQSPTHLIKTRGQQVTLRCSPISGHKSVSWYQQVLGQGPQFIFQYYEKEERGRGNFPDRFSARQFPNYSSELNVNALLLGDSALYLCASSTGLTDTQYFGPGTRLTVL.

J is TRBJ2-3 and V is TRBV4-3; 10 bases fit TRBD2. After removal of 1 base from V and 4 bases from J, the junction contained 11 bases not matched to a gene. The CDR3 is 18 residues long. Looked up from germline, CDR1 is LGHNA and CDR2 is YSLEER. CDR3 protein: CASSQASAASGRSDTQYF. The CDR3 nucleotides are TGCGCCAGCAGCCAAGCGTCCGCGGCTAGCGGGAGATCAGATACGCAGTATTTT.